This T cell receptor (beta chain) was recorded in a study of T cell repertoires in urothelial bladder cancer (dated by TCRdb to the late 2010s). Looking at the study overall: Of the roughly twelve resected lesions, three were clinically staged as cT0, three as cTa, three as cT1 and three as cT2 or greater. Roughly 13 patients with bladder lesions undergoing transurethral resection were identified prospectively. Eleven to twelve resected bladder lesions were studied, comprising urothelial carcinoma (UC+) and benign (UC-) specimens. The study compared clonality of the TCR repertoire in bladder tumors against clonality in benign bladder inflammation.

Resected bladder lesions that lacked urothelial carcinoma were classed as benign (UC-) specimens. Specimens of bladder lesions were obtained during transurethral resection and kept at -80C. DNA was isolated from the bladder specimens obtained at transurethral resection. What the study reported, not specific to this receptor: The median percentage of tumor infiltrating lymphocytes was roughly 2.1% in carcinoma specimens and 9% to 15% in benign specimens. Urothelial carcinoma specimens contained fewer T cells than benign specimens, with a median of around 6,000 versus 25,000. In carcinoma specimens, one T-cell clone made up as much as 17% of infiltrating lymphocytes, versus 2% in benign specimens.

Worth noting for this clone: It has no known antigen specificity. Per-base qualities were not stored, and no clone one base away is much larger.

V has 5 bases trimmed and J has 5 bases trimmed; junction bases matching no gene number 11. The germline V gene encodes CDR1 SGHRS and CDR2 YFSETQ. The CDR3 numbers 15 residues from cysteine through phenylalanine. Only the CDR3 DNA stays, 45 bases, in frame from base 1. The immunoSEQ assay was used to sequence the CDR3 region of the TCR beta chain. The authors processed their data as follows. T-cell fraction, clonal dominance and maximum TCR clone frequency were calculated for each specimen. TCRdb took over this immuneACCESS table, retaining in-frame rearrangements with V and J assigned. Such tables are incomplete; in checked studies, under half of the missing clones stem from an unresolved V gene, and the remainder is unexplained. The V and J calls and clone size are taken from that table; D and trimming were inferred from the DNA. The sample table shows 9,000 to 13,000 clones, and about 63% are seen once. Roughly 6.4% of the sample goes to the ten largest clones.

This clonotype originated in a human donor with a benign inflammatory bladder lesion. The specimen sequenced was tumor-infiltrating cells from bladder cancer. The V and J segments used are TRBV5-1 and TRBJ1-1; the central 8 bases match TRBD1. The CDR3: CASREARGPVTEAFF. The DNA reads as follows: TGCGCCAGCAGGGAGGCCAGGGGGCCCGTGACTGAAGCTTTCTTT.